This record concerns one TCR beta chain sequence. No antigen is known for it. The sample comes from a study of T cell repertoires in cytomegalovirus infection. Study summary: Matching HLA type, along with CMV infection, was indicated by public TCR beta signatures. Study-wide findings and caveats: There were carriers of CMV plus the relevant HLA, and cumulative public TCR beta family frequency identified them. What dominated the ex vivo response were HLA-C-restricted CMV-specific TCR beta clonotypes.

TCRdb reanalysed the reads using MiXCR and keeps one entry per CDR3 protein. The repertoire includes some 160,000 distinct CDR3 sequences, about a sixth of them detected once, and 15% to 20% sits in the top ten. Trimming cost V 2 bases and J 2 bases, with 10 bases left between them. Germline V gives CDR1 MDHEN, CDR2 SYDVKM. This CDR3 is 15 amino acids long. Sequencing was carried out using CD8+ T cells from PBMCs. This clonotype was sampled from a human donor in good health (CMV status not recorded). Some clones in this sample may be carry-over from other donors' samples. This sequence joins TRBV28 and TRBJ2-4; TRBD1 might be the D (6 bases). This CDR3 reads CASSLEGGTKNIQYF. The CDR3 bases are TGTGCCAGCAGTTTAGAAGGGGGAACCAAAAACATTCAGTACTTC.